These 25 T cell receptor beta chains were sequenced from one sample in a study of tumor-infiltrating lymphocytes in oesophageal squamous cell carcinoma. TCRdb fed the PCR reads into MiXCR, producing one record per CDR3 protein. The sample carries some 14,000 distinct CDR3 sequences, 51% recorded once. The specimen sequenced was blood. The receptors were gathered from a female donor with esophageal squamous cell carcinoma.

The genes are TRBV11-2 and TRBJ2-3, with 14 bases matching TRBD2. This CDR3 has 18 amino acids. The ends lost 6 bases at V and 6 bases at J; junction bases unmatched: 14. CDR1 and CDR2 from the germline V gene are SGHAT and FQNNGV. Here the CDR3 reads CASRPSGLAGGLHDTQYF. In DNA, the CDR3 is TGTGCCAGCAGGCCGTCCGGACTAGCGGGAGGCCTTCACGATACGCAGTATTTT.

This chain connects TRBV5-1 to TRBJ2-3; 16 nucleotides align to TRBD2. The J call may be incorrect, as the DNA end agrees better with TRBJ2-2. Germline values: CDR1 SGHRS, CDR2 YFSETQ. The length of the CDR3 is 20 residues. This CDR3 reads CASSLGLAGGRGGPFGELFF. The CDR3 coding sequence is TGCGCCAGCAGCCTGGGACTAGCGGGAGGGCGCGGAGGGCCATTCGGGGAGCTGTTTTTT.

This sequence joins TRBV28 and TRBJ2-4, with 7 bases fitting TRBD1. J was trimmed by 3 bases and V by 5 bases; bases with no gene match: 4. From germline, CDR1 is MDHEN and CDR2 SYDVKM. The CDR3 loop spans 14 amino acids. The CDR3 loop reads CASSRQGGKNIQYF. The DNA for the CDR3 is TGTGCCAGCAGTCGACAGGGCGGCAAAAACATTCAGTACTTC.

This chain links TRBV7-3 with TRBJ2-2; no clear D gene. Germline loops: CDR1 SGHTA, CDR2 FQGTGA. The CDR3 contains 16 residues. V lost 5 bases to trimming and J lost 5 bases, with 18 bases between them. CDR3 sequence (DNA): TGTGCCAGCAGCCCTGTCCCGGCAGGATTAACCGGGGAGCTGTTTTTT. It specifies CASSPVPAGLTGELFF.

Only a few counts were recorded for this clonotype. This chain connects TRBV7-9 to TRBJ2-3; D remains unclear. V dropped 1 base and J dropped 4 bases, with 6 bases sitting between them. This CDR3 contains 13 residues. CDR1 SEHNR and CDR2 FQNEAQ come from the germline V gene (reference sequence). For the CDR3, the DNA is TGTGCCAGCAGCTTAGGAAACCCAGATACGCAGTATTTT. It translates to CASSLGNPDTQYF.

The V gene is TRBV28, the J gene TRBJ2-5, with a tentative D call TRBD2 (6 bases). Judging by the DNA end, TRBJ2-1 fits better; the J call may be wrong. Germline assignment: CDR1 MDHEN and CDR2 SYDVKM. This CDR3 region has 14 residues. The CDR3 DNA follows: TGTGCCACCTATGGGGGGACGGTTGCTTGGGAGCAGTTCTTC. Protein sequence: CATYGGTVAWEQFF.

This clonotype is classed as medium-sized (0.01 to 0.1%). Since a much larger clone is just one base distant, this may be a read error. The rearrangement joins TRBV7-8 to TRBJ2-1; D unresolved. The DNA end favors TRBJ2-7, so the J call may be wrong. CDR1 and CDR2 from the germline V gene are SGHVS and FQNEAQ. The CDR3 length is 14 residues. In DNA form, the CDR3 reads TGTGCCAGCAGCTTAGTGAGCTCCTACAATGAGCAGTACTTC. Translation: CASSLVSSYNEQYF.

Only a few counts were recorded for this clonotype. This chain's CDR3 is CASSATAGGRYNEQFF. The CDR3 nucleotides read TGTGCCAGCTCCGCGACAGCCGGAGGGCGATACAATGAGCAGTTCTTC. This chain connects TRBV7-8 to TRBJ2-1; the D gene is possibly TRBD2 (6 bases). Germline loops: CDR1 SGHVS, CDR2 FQNEAQ. This CDR3 region has 16 residues. V was pared by 8 bases and J by 4 bases, with 21 bases between.

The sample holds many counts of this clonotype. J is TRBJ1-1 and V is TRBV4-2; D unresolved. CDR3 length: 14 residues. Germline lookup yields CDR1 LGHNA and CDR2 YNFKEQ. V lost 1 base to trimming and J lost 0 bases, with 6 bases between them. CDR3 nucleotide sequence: TGTGCCAGCAGCCAAGGGAGATTGAACACTGAAGCTTTCTTT. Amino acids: CASSQGRLNTEAFF.

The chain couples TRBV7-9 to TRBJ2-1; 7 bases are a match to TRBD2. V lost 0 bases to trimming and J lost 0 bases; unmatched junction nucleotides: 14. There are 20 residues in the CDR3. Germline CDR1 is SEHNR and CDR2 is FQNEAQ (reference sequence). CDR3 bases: TGTGCCAGCAGCTTAGCGCATGGGGGGGGAGACAGAAGCTCCTACAATGAGCAGTTCTTC. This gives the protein CASSLAHGGGDRSSYNEQFF.

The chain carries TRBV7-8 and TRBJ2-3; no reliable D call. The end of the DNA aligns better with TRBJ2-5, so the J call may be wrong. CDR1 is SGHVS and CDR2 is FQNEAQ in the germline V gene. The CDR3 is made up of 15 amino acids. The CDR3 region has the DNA TGTGCCAGCAGCTTCGGGCTCAACCTTGAAGAGACCCAGTACTTC. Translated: CASSFGLNLEETQYF.

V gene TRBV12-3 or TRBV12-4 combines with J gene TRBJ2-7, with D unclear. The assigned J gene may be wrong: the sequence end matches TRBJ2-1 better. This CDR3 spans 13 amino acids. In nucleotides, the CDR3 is TGTGCCAGCAGCTTTTCGGCCTTTGGTGAGCAGTTCTTC. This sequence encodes CASSFSAFGEQFF.

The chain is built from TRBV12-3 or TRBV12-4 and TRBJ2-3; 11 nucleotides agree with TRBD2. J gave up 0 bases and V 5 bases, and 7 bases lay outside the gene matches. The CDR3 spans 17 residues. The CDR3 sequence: CASSPKTSGASTDTQYF. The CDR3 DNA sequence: TGTGCCAGCAGTCCAAAGACTAGCGGGGCTAGCACAGATACGCAGTATTTT.

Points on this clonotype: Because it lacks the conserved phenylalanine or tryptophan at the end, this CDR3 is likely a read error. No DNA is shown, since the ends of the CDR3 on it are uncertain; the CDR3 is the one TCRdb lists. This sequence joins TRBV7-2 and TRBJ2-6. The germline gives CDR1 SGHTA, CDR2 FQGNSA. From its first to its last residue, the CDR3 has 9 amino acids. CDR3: CASSLAPTS.

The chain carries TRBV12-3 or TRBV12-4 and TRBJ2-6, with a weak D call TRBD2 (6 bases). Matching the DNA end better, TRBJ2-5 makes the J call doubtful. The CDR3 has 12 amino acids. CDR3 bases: TGTGCCAGCAGTTTTCGTACGGGGGTCCAGTACTTC. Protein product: CASSFRTGVQYF.

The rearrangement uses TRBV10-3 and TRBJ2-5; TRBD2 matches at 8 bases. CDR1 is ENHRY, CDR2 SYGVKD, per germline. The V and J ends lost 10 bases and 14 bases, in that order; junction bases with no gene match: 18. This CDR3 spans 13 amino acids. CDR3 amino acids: CATLSAGGTPVYF. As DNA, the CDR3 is TGTGCCACTCTTAGCGCGGGAGGAACCCCAGTTTACTTC.

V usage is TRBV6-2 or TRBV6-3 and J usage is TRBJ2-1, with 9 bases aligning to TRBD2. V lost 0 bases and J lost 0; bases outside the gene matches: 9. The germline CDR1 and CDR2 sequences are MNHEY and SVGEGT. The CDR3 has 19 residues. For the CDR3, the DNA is TGTGCCAGCAGTTACTCGGATAGCGGGAGCTCCAGCTCCTACAATGAGCAGTTCTTC. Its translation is CASSYSDSGSSSSYNEQFF.

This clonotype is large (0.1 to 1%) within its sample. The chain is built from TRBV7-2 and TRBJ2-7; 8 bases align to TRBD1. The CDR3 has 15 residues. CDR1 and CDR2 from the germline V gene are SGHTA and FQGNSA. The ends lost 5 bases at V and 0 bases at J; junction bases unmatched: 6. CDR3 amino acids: CASSRWDRPSYEQYF. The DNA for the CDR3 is TGTGCCAGCAGCAGATGGGACAGGCCCTCCTACGAGCAGTACTTC.

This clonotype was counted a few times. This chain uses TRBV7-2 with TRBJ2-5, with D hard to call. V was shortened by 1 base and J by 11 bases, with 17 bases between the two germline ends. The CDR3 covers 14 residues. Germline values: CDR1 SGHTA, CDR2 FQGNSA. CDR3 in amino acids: CASSLGALTVQQYF. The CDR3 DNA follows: TGTGCCAGCAGCTTAGGGGCACTCACGGTACAGCAGTACTTC.

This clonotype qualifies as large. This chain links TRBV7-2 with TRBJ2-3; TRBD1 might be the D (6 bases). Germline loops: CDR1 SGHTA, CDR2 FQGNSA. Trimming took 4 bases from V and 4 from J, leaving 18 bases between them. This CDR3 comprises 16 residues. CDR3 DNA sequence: TGTGCCAGCAGCTGGAAACAGGGTTTTCTCCCAGATACGCAGTATTTT. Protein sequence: CASSWKQGFLPDTQYF.

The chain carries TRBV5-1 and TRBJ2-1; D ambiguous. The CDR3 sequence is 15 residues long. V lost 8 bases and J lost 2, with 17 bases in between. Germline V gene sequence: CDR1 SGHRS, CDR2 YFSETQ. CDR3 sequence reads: CASSPSPGPYNEQFF. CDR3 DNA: TGCGCCAGTTCACCGTCCCCTGGACCCTACAATGAGCAGTTCTTC.

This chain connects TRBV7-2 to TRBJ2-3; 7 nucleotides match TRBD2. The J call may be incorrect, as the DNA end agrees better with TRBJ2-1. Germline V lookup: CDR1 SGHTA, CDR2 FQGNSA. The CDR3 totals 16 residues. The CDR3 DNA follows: TGTGCCAGCAGCTTACGAGGTGGTGGGAGGGGCAATGAGCAGTTCTTC. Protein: CASSLRGGGRGNEQFF.

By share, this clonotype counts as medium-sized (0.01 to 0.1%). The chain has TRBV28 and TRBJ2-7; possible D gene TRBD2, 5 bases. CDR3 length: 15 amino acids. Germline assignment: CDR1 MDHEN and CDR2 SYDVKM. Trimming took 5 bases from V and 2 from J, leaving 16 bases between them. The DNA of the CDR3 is TGTGCCAGCAGTGGTAGCCGGGGATTGGCCTACGAGCAGTACTTC. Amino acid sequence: CASSGSRGLAYEQYF. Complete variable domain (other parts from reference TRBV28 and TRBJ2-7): DVKVTQSSRYLVKRTGEKVFLECVQDMDHENMFWYRQDPGLGLRLIYFSYDVKMKEKGDIPEGYSVSREKKERFSLILESASTNQTSMYLCASSGSRGLAYEQYFGPGTRLTVT.

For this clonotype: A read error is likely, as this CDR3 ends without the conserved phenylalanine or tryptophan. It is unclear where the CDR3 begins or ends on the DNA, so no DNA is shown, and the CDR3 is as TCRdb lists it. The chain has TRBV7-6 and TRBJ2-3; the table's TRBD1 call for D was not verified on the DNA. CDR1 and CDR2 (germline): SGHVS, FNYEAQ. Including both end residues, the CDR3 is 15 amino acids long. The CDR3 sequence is CASSSGGQETQYFGP.

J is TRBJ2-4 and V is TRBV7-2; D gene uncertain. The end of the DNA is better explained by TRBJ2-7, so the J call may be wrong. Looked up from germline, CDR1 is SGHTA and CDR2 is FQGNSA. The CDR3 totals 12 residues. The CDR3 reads CASSLHKGEQYF. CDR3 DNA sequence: TGTGCCAGCAGCTTACATAAGGGCGAGCAGTACTTC.